The source of this T cell receptor beta chain is a study of blood T cells in healthy people across ages. Germline CDR1 and CDR2: SGHTA and FQGTGA. Trimming removed 5 bases from V and 6 bases from J, with 13 bases in between. The CDR3 contains 13 residues. With a J-beta primer mix and a sample-barcoded 5' primer, a second PCR ran about 7 to 12 cycles. Using its own MiXCR run on the 5' RACE reads, TCRdb lists one record per CDR3 protein. The sample holds more than 700,000 distinct CDR3 sequences; about 48% are singletons and the top ten take roughly 40%. The clonotype originates from an elderly man in good health. V gene TRBV7-3 combines with J gene TRBJ1-1, with D possibly TRBD1 on 5 matching bases. Sequenced input: blood. The CDR3 bases are TGTGCCAGCAGCCCCGAGGCGGGGGCTGAAGCTTTCTTT. Protein product: CASSPEAGAEAFF. The whole variable domain, remainder taken from reference TRBV7-3 and TRBJ1-1, is GAGVSQTPSNKVTEKGKYVELRCDPISGHTALYWYRQSLGQGPEFLIYFQGTGAADDSGLPNDRFFAVRPEGSVSTLKIQRTERGDSAVYLCASSPEAGAEAFFGQGTRLTVV.